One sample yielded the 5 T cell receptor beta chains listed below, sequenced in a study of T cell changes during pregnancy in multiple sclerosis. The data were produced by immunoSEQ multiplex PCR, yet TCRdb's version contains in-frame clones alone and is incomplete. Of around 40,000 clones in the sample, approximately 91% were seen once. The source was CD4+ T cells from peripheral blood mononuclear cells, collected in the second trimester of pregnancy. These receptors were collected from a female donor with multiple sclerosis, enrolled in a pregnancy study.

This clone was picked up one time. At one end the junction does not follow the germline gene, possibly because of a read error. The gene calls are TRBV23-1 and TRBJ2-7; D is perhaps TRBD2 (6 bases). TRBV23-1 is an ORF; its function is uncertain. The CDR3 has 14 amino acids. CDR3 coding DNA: TGCGCCAGCAGTCAATCGGCAACGACACAGGACTATTCTTTC. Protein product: CASSQSATTQDYSF.

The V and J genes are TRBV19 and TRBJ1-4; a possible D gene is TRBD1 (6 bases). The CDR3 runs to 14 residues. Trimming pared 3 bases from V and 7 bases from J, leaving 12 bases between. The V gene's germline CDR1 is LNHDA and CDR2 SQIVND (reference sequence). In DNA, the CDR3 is TGTGCCAGTAGTATCCAGGGGAGCGTTGAAAAACTGTTTTTT. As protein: CASSIQGSVEKLFF.

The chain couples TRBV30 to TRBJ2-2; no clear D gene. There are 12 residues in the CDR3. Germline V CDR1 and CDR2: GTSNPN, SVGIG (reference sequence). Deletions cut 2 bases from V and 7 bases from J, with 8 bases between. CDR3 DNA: TGTGCCTGGAGTCTGTCTAACGGGGAGCTGTTTTTT. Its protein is CAWSLSNGELFF.

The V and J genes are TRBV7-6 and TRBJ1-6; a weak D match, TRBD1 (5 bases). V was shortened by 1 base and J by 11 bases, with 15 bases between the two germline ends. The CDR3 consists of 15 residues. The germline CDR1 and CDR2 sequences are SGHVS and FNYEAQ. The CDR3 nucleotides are TGTGCCAGCAGCTTAGATGGGGGGGATCGGACACCCCTCCACTTT. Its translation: CASSLDGGDRTPLHF.

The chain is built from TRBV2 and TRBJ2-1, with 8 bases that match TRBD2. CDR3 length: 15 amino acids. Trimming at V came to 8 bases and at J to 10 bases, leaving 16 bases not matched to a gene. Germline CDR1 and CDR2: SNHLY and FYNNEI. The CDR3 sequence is CASVFGTSGAREQFF. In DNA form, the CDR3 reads TGTGCCAGCGTTTTCGGTACTAGCGGTGCTCGCGAGCAGTTCTTC.